The subject of this entry is one T cell receptor beta chain. The record originates from a study of blood T cell repertoires in COVID-19. On the study more broadly: The origin of the acute and convalescent COVID-19 samples was the United States, Italy and Spain. PBMCs, B-cell-depleted T cells, or T cells were the source of the cDNA or gDNA that made up the material.

TCRdb's table, derived via immunoSEQ multiplex PCR, lists solely in-frame clones and lacks some. The profile shows 100,000 to 150,000 clones, roughly 88% of them singletons. This TCR came from a human donor in a cohort sampled during active COVID-19. The source material was peripheral blood.

The CDR3 here is CASSVVTTDTQYF. DNA of the CDR3: TGTGCCAGCAGCGTAGTAACAACAGATACGCAGTATTTT. The chain uses TRBV9 and TRBJ2-3; D is undetermined. Germline V gene data show CDR1 as SGDLS and CDR2 as YYNGEE. Trimming took off 0 bases at V and 3 bases at J, with 5 bases between the two ends. There are 13 residues in the CDR3. Full variable domain (remainder filled in from reference TRBV9 and TRBJ2-3): DSGVTQTPKHLITATGQRVTLRCSPRSGDLSVYWYQQSLDQGLQFLIQYYNGEERAKGNILERFSAQQFPDLHSELNLSSLELGDSALYFCASSVVTTDTQYFGPGTRLTVL.